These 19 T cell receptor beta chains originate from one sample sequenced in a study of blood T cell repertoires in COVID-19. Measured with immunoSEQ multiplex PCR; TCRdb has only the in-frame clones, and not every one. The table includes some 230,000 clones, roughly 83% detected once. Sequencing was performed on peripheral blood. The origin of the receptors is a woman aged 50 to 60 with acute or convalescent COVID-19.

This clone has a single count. This chain's CDR3 is CASIPYVSDRASTQYF. CDR3 nucleotide sequence: TGTGCCAGCATCCCTTATGTTAGCGACCGAGCCTCTACGCAGTATTTT. This chain connects TRBV28 to TRBJ2-3, with D possibly matching TRBD2 (5 bases). Trimming left V 7 bases short and J 8 bases short, with 25 bases between. The V gene's germline CDR1 is MDHEN and CDR2 SYDVKM. This CDR3 comprises 16 residues.

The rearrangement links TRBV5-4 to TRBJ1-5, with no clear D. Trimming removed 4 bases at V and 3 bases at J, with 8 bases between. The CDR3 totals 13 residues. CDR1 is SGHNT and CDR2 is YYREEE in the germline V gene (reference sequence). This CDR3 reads CASSVDINQPQHF. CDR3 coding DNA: TGTGCCAGCAGCGTTGACATCAATCAGCCCCAGCATTTT.

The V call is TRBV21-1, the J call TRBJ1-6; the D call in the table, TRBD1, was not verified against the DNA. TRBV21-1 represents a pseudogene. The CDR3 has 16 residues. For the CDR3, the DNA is TGTGCCAGCAGCCCCCCATGTCCAGGCCCTAATTCACCCCTCCACTTT. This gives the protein CASSPPCPGPNSPLHF.

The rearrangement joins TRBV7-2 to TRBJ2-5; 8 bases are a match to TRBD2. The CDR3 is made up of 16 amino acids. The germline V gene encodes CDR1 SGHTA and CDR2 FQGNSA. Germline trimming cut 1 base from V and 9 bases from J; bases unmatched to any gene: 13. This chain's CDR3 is CASSLGSGGRRGSQYF. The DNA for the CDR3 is TGTGCCAGCAGCTTAGGAAGCGGGGGTCGGCGGGGATCCCAGTACTTC.

CDR3 sequence (DNA): TGTGCCAGCACCTCGGGTGGGTCACCCCTCCACTTT. This translates into CASTSGGSPLHF. The V call is TRBV28, the J call TRBJ1-6, with unresolved D. V was pared by 7 bases and J by 10 bases, with 11 bases between. Germline assignment: CDR1 MDHEN and CDR2 SYDVKM. The CDR3 extends over 12 amino acids.

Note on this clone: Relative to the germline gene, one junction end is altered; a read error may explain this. The CDR3, as DNA: TGCGCCAGCAACTTGGGAGGGAACAATGAGCAGTTCTTC. Its protein product is CASNLGGNNEQFF. This sequence joins TRBV5-1 and TRBJ2-1; 7 nucleotides agree with TRBD2. The CDR3 loop spans 13 amino acids. Germline V gene data show CDR1 as SGHRS and CDR2 as YFSETQ. The full variable domain, in which reference TRBV5-1 and TRBJ2-1 provide the parts outside the CDR3, is KAGVTQTPRYLIKTRGQQVTLSCSPISGHRSVSWYQQTPGQGLQFLFEYFSETQRNKGNFPGRFSGRQFSNSRSEMNVSTLELGDSALYLCASNLGGNNEQFFGPGTRLTVL.

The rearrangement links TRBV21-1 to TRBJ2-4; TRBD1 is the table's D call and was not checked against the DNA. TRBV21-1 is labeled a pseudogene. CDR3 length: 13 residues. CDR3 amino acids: CASPAGGANIQYF. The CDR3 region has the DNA TGTGCCAGCCCCGCAGGGGGCGCAAACATTCAGTACTTC.

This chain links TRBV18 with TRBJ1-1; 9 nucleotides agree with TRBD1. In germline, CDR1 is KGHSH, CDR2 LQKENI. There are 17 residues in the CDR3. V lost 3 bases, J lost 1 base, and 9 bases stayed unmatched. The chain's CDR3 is CASSPNRGRGTNTEAFF. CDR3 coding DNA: TGTGCCAGCTCACCTAACAGGGGGCGGGGGACGAACACTGAAGCTTTCTTT.

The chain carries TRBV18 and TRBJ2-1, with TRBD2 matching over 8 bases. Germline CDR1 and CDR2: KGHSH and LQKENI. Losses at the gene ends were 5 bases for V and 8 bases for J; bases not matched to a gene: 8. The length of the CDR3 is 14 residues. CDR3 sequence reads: CASSITGGQDEQFF. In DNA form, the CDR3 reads TGTGCCAGCTCAATAACGGGGGGGCAGGATGAGCAGTTCTTC. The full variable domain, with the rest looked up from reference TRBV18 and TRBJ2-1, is NAGVMQNPRHLVRRRGQEARLRCSPMKGHSHVYWYRQLPEEGLKFMVYLQKENIIDESGMPKERFSAEFPKEGPSILRIQQVVRGDSAAYFCASSITGGQDEQFFGPGTRLTVL.

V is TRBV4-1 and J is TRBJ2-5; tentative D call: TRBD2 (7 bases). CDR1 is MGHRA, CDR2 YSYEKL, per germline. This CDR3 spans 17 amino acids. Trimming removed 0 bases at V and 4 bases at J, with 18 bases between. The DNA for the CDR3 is TGCGCCAGCAGCCAAGAATTGGTCGGGGGGCCGGCAGAGACCCAGTACTTC. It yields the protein CASSQELVGGPAETQYF.

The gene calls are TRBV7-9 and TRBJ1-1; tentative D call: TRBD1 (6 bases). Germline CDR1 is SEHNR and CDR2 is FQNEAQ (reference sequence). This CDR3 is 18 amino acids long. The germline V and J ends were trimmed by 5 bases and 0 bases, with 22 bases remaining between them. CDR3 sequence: CASSKGGAGTPMNTEAFF. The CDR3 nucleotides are TGTGCCAGCAGCAAAGGAGGCGCCGGGACACCAATGAACACTGAAGCTTTCTTT.

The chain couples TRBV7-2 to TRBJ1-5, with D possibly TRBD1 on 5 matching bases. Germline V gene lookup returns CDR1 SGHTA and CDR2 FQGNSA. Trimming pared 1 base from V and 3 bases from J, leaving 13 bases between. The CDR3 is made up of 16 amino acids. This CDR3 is CASSLVQGLDNQPQHF. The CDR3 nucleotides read TGTGCCAGCAGCTTAGTGCAGGGCTTGGACAATCAGCCCCAGCATTTT.

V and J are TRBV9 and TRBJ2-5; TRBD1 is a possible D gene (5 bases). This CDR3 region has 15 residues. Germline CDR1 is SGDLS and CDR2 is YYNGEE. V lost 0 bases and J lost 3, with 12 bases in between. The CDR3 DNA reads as TGTGCCAGCAGCGTAGGGCCAGAAGGGGAAGAGACCCAGTACTTC. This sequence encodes CASSVGPEGEETQYF. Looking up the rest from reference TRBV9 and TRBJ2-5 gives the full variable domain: DSGVTQTPKHLITATGQRVTLRCSPRSGDLSVYWYQQSLDQGLQFLIQYYNGEERAKGNILERFSAQQFPDLHSELNLSSLELGDSALYFCASSVGPEGEETQYFGPGTRLLVL.

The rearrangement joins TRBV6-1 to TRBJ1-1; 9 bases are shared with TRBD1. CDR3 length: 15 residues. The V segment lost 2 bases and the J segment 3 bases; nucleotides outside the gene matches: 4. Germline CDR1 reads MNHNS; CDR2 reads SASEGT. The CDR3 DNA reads TGTGCCAGCAGTGAAACAGGGGGCGCGGACACTGAAGCTTTCTTT. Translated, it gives CASSETGGADTEAFF.

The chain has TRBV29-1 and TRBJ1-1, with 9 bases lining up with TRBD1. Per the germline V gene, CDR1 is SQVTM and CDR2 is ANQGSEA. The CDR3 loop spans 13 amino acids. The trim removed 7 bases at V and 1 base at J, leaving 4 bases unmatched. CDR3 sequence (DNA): TGCAGCGCGGGACAGGGTGCGAACACTGAAGCTTTCTTT. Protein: CSAGQGANTEAFF.

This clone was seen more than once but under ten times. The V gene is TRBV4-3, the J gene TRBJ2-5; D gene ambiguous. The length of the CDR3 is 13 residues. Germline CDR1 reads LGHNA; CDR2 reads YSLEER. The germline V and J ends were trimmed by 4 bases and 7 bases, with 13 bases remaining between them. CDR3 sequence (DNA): TGCGCCAGCAGCCCGGAAGTCCCGGGGACCCAGTACTTC. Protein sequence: CASSPEVPGTQYF.

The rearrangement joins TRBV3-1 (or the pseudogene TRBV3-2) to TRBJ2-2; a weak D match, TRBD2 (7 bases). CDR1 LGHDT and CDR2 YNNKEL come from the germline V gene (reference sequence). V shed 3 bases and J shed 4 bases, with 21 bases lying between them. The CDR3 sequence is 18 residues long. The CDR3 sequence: CASSHPLRGGVGTGELFF. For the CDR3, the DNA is TGTGCCAGCAGCCACCCCCTAAGGGGGGGCGTGGGCACCGGGGAGCTGTTTTTT.

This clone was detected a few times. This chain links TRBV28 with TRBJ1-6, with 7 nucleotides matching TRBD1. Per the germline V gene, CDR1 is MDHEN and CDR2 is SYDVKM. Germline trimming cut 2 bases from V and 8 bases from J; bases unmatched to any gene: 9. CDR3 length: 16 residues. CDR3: CASSLGAGGGYSPLHF. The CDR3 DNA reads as TGTGCCAGCAGTTTAGGGGCAGGGGGAGGTTATTCACCCCTCCACTTT.

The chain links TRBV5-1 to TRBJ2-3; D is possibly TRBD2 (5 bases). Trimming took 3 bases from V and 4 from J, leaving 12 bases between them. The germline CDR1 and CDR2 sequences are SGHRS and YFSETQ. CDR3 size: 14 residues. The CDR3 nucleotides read TGCGCCAGCAGCTGGACTCAAGTCCCAGATACGCAGTATTTT. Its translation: CASSWTQVPDTQYF.